The clone carrying this T cell receptor beta chain was seen many times. This sample was taken from a study of molecular identifiers for immune sequencing clone quantification. Each CDR3 protein is one row after TCRdb ran MiXCR on the PCR reads. The table includes about 320,000 distinct CDR3 sequences, about 20% detected once. V dropped 2 bases and J dropped 2 bases, with 8 bases sitting between them. The V gene's germline CDR1 is MDHEN and CDR2 SYDVKM. The CDR3 totals 14 residues. V gene TRBV28 combines with J gene TRBJ2-3; D gene unclear. Sequencing was carried out using naive CD8+ T cells from blood, with Jurkat cell RNA spiked in. The subset is: FACS-sorted CD8+CD4-CCR7+CD45RA+ naive T cells. This clonotype was obtained from a human donor in good health. Some libraries in this study had Jurkat cell RNA spiked in. Written as DNA, the CDR3 is TGTGCCAGCAGTTTACGCCAAACCACAGATACGCAGTATTTT. It encodes CASSLRQTTDTQYF.